Listed below are T cell receptor beta chains from one sample, sequenced in a study of T cell responses to AZD1222 COVID-19 vaccine. Measured with immunoSEQ multiplex PCR; TCRdb has only the in-frame clones, and not every one. This table has about 140,000 clones, around 90% appearing once. The specimen comprised peripheral blood, sampled 28 days after the second dose of the MenACWY control vaccine. The receptor source for this set is an adult who received the MenACWY meningococcal vaccine as a control. Both conserved end residues are part of each CDR3. Each record gives: clone size, D gene, J gene, V gene, CDR3 protein, CDR3 DNA. D genes are given only for firm matches. Clone size is shown for a subset of rows, as once, few, many or a class of expanded clone.

clone size: once
D gene: -
J gene: TRBJ1-2
V gene: TRBV6-5
CDR3 protein: CASSYSRRAVGYTF
CDR3 DNA: TGTGCCAGCAGTTACTCAAGACGGGCGGTCGGCTACACCTTC

clone size: -
D gene: -
J gene: TRBJ2-7
V gene: TRBV10-3
CDR3 protein: CAISESHVYEQYF
CDR3 DNA: TGTGCCATCAGTGAGTCGCATGTCTACGAGCAGTACTTC

clone size: -
D gene: -
J gene: TRBJ2-7
V gene: TRBV12-3/TRBV12-4
CDR3 protein: CASTQTDDEQYF
CDR3 DNA: TGTGCCAGCACCCAAACCGATGACGAGCAGTACTTC

clone size: few
D gene: -
J gene: TRBJ2-1
V gene: TRBV15
CDR3 protein: CATSREGQGLYEQFF
CDR3 DNA: TGTGCCACCAGCAGAGAGGGACAAGGTCTATATGAGCAGTTCTTC

clone size: -
D gene: TRBD2
J gene: TRBJ2-2
V gene: TRBV27
CDR3 protein: CASSQLAGVGGELFF
CDR3 DNA: TGTGCCAGCAGTCAACTAGCGGGAGTTGGCGGGGAGCTGTTTTTT

clone size: -
D gene: TRBD2
J gene: TRBJ2-7
V gene: TRBV7-8
CDR3 protein: CASSPGLAGVSTRAYEQYF
CDR3 DNA: TGTGCCAGCAGCCCCGGACTAGCGGGGGTCTCAACGAGGGCCTACGAGCAGTACTTC

clone size: -
D gene: -
J gene: TRBJ2-7
V gene: TRBV2
CDR3 protein: CASSEVSGSEQYF
CDR3 DNA: TGTGCCAGCAGTGAAGTCTCGGGGAGCGAGCAGTACTTC

clone size: -
D gene: TRBD1
J gene: TRBJ1-1
V gene: TRBV6-5
CDR3 protein: CASSWTGGQAEAFF
CDR3 DNA: TGTGCCAGCAGCTGGACAGGGGGCCAGGCTGAAGCTTTCTTT

clone size: -
D gene: -
J gene: TRBJ1-5
V gene: TRBV19
CDR3 protein: CASSSGSNQPQHF
CDR3 DNA: TGTGCCAGTAGTAGTGGGAGCAATCAGCCCCAGCATTTT

clone size: -
D gene: -
J gene: TRBJ2-7
V gene: TRBV2
CDR3 protein: CASSAGGPSYEQYF
CDR3 DNA: TGTGCCAGCAGTGCGGGGGGCCCCTCCTACGAGCAGTACTTC

clone size: -
D gene: -
J gene: TRBJ1-2
V gene: TRBV2
CDR3 protein: CASSEVRGHPNYGYTF
CDR3 DNA: TGTGCCAGCAGTGAAGTTCGGGGCCACCCTAACTATGGCTACACCTTC

clone size: -
D gene: -
J gene: TRBJ1-5
V gene: TRBV29-1
CDR3 protein: CSVGGGQQPQHF
CDR3 DNA: TGCAGCGTCGGGGGGGGTCAGCAGCCCCAGCATTTT

clone size: -
D gene: -
J gene: TRBJ2-5
V gene: TRBV6-2/TRBV6-3
CDR3 protein: CASSYPGGSGETQYF
CDR3 DNA: TGTGCCAGCAGTTACCCAGGTGGGTCCGGAGAGACCCAGTACTTC

clone size: -
D gene: TRBD1
J gene: TRBJ1-1
V gene: TRBV29-1
CDR3 protein: CSGTTGLNTEAFF
CDR3 DNA: TGCAGCGGCACGACAGGGTTGAACACTGAAGCTTTCTTT

clone size: -
D gene: TRBD1
J gene: TRBJ1-6
V gene: TRBV20-1
CDR3 protein: CSAQGDSPLHF
CDR3 DNA: TGCAGTGCCCAGGGGGATTCACCCCTCCACTTT

clone size: -
D gene: -
J gene: TRBJ2-6
V gene: TRBV5-1
CDR3 protein: CASRRVGDGDSGANVLTF
CDR3 DNA: TGCGCCAGCAGGAGGGTAGGGGACGGAGACTCTGGGGCCAACGTCCTGACTTTC

clone size: -
D gene: -
J gene: TRBJ1-1
V gene: TRBV12-3/TRBV12-4
CDR3 protein: CASSSPAEAFF
CDR3 DNA: TGTGCCAGCAGCTCACCGGCTGAAGCTTTCTTT

clone size: -
D gene: TRBD1
J gene: TRBJ1-4
V gene: TRBV28
CDR3 protein: CASSFQGQAEKLFF
CDR3 DNA: TGTGCCAGCAGTTTTCAGGGACAGGCTGAAAAACTGTTTTTT

clone size: few
D gene: -
J gene: TRBJ1-5
V gene: TRBV21-1
CDR3 protein: CASGLYPGQGINQPQHF
CDR3 DNA: TGTGCCAGCGGCCTATACCCTGGACAGGGTATCAATCAGCCCCAGCATTTT

clone size: -
D gene: TRBD1
J gene: TRBJ1-6
V gene: TRBV4-3
CDR3 protein: CASSNQGDNSPLHF
CDR3 DNA: TGCGCCAGCAGCAACCAGGGGGACAATTCACCCCTCCACTTT

clone size: -
D gene: -
J gene: TRBJ1-5
V gene: TRBV19
CDR3 protein: CASTQLSGSNQPQHF
CDR3 DNA: TGTGCCAGTACCCAACTCTCGGGAAGCAATCAGCCCCAGCATTTT

clone size: -
D gene: -
J gene: TRBJ2-7
V gene: TRBV6-5
CDR3 protein: CASSYSTGNYEQYF
CDR3 DNA: TGTGCCAGCAGTTACTCGACGGGGAACTACGAGCAGTACTTC

clone size: -
D gene: -
J gene: TRBJ1-6
V gene: TRBV7-3
CDR3 protein: CASSLRGAGSPPHF
CDR3 DNA: TGTGCCAGCAGCTTACGAGGGGCGGGTTCACCCCCCCACTTT

clone size: -
D gene: -
J gene: TRBJ1-2
V gene: TRBV7-6
CDR3 protein: CASSALTSQSPYGYTF
CDR3 DNA: TGTGCCAGCAGCGCGTTGACGTCCCAATCGCCCTATGGCTACACCTTC

clone size: -
D gene: TRBD1
J gene: TRBJ1-3
V gene: TRBV18
CDR3 protein: CASSAPGQYSGNTIYF
CDR3 DNA: TGTGCCAGCTCAGCCCCGGGACAGTACTCTGGAAACACCATATATTTT

clone size: -
D gene: -
J gene: TRBJ1-2
V gene: TRBV2
CDR3 protein: CASSDLGFGGNYGYTF
CDR3 DNA: TGTGCCAGCAGTGACTTAGGCTTTGGGGGTAACTATGGCTACACCTTC

clone size: -
D gene: TRBD1
J gene: TRBJ2-7
V gene: TRBV7-2
CDR3 protein: CASSLEGTGYYEQYF
CDR3 DNA: TGTGCCAGCAGCTTAGAAGGGACAGGGTATTACGAGCAGTACTTC

clone size: -
D gene: -
J gene: TRBJ2-4
V gene: TRBV4-1
CDR3 protein: CASSQERVHIQYF
CDR3 DNA: TGCGCCAGCAGCCAAGAGAGGGTACACATTCAGTACTTC

clone size: -
D gene: -
J gene: TRBJ1-3
V gene: TRBV28
CDR3 protein: CASSIQGGGNTIYF
CDR3 DNA: TGTGCCAGCAGCATACAGGGAGGTGGAAACACCATATATTTT

clone size: -
D gene: -
J gene: TRBJ1-2
V gene: TRBV9
CDR3 protein: CASSVAPFNYGYTF
CDR3 DNA: TGTGCCAGCAGCGTAGCCCCATTTAACTATGGCTACACCTTC

clone size: -
D gene: TRBD2
J gene: TRBJ2-2
V gene: TRBV4-1
CDR3 protein: CASSHTGTSLGTGELFF
CDR3 DNA: TGCGCCAGCAGCCATACCGGGACTAGTCTCGGCACCGGGGAGCTGTTTTTT

clone size: -
D gene: -
J gene: TRBJ2-1
V gene: TRBV11-2
CDR3 protein: CASRPGLSSYNEQFF
CDR3 DNA: TGTGCCAGCAGACCGGGACTCAGCTCCTACAATGAGCAGTTCTTC

clone size: -
D gene: TRBD1
J gene: TRBJ2-6
V gene: TRBV7-2
CDR3 protein: CASRIPTGDGANVLTF
CDR3 DNA: TGTGCCAGCAGGATACCCACAGGGGACGGGGCCAACGTCCTGACTTTC

clone size: -
D gene: -
J gene: TRBJ2-3
V gene: TRBV15
CDR3 protein: CATSSRYELSDTQYF
CDR3 DNA: TGTGCCACCAGCAGCCGGTATGAGCTCTCAGATACGCAGTATTTT

clone size: few
D gene: TRBD1
J gene: TRBJ2-7
V gene: TRBV6-5
CDR3 protein: CASGDSLYEQYF
CDR3 DNA: TGTGCCAGTGGGGACAGTCTCTACGAGCAGTACTTC

clone size: -
D gene: TRBD2
J gene: TRBJ2-3
V gene: TRBV19
CDR3 protein: CASSMKVPSGVVTDTQYF
CDR3 DNA: TGTGCCAGTAGTATGAAGGTGCCTAGCGGGGTAGTAACAGATACGCAGTATTTT

clone size: -
D gene: -
J gene: TRBJ2-1
V gene: TRBV7-9
CDR3 protein: CASSQQTLGNEQFF
CDR3 DNA: TGTGCCAGCAGCCAACAAACTTTGGGCAATGAGCAGTTCTTC